Given below is one T cell receptor (beta chain) in context. The definition of stable Graves' hyperthyroidism was no ophthalmopathy progression within 18 months. The data belong to a study of T cells in Graves' hyperthyroidism and ophthalmopathy. Study information: Sampling of peripheral blood happened at initial diagnosis, prior to any treatment.

The length of the CDR3 is 11 residues. Germline CDR1 is SQVTM and CDR2 is ANQGSEA. V shed 4 bases and J shed 3 bases, with 7 bases lying between them. RNA transcripts gave rise to amplified TCR beta CDR3 regions. With the HTBI primer set, the TCR CDR3 went through a first round of RT-PCR. One entry per CDR3 protein, called by TCRdb with MiXCR from the multiplex PCR reads. This table holds some 620,000 distinct CDR3 sequences, about a sixth found once. The chain combines TRBV29-1 with TRBJ2-7; D is perhaps TRBD2 (5 bases). This receptor was obtained from a woman aged 25-40 years with Graves' hyperthyroidism. Sequencing was done on a sample of blood. CDR3 amino acids: CSVAAGYEQYF. The CDR3 DNA is TGCAGCGTTGCCGCGGGCTACGAGCAGTACTTC.